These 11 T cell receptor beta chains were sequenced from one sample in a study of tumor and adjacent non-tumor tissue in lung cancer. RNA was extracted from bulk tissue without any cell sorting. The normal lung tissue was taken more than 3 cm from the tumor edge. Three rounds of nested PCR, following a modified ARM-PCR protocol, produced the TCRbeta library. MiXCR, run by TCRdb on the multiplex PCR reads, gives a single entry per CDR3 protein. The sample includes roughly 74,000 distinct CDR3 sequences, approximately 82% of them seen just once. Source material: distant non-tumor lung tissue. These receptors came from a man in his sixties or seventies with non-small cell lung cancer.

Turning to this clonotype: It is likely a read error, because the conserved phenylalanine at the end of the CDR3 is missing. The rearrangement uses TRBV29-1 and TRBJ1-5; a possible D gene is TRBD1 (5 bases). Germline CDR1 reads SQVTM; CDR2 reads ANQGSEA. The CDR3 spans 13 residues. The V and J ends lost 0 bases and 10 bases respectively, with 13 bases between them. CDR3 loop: CSVEEGLGRPQHC. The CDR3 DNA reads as TGCAGCGTTGAAGAGGGGCTAGGTCGACCCCAGCATTGT.

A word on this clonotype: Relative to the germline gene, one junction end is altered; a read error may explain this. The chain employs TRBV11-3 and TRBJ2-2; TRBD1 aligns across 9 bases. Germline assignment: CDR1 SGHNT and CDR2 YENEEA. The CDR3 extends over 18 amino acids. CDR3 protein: CARSSPGPGQGSIGEPFF. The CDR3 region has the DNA TGTGCCAGGAGCTCCCCCGGTCCAGGACAGGGGTCCATCGGGGAGCCGTTTTTT.

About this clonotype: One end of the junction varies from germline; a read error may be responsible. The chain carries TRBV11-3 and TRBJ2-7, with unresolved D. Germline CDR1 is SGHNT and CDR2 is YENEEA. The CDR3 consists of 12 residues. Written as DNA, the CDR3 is TGTGCCAGCAGCTTAGTCCGGTACGAGCCGTACTTC. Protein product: CASSLVRYEPYF.

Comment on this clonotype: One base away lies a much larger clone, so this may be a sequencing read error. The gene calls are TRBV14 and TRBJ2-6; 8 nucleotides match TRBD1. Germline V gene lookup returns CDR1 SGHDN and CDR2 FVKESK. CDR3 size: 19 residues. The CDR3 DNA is TGTACCAGCAGCCGCTTAAGTCAGGGGGCCAACTCTGGGGCCAACGTCCTGACTTTC. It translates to CTSSRLSQGANSGANVLTF.

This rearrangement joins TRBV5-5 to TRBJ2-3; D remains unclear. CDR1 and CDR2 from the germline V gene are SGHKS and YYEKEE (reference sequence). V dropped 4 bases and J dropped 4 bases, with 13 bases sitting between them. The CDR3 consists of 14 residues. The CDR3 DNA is TGTGCCAGCAGCCCTGTGGGAAGGGCAGATACGCAGTATTTT. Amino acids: CASSPVGRADTQYF.

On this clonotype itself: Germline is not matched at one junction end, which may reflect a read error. DNA for the CDR3: TGTGCCAGCAGTCTGCGGGGGGCCCCCTACGATGAGCAGTTCTTC. As protein: CASSLRGAPYDEQFF. The genes are TRBV6-2 or TRBV6-3 and TRBJ2-1; TRBD2 agrees at 8 bases. Germline CDR1 is MNHEY and CDR2 is SVGEGT. The CDR3 is 15 amino acids.

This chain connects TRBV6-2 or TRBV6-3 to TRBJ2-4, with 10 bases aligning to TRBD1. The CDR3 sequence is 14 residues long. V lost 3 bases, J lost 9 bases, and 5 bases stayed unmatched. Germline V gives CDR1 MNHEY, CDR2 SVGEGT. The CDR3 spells CASSYFGQGGIQYF. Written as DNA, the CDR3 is TGTGCCAGCAGTTATTTTGGACAGGGGGGCATTCAGTACTTC.

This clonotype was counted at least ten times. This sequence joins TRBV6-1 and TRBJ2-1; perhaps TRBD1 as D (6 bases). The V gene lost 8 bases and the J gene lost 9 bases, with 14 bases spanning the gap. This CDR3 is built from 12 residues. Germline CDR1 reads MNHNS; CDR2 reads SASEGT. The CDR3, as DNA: TGTGCCAGCGGATTCCTAGGGGGTGAGCAGTTCTTC. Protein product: CASGFLGGEQFF.

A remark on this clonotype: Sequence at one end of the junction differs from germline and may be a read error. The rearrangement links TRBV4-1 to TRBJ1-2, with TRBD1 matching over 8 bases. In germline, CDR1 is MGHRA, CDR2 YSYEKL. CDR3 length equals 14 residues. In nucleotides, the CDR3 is TGCGCCAGCAGCCTGGCAGGGGGCGCCCCCGGCTACGCCTTC. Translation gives CASSLAGGAPGYAF.

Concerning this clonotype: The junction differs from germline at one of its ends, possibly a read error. The CDR3 region has the DNA TGCAGCGTTGAAGACGGCGGACTCTATGCCTACAGCTTC. Its protein is CSVEDGGLYAYSF. The V and J genes are TRBV29-1 and TRBJ1-2; D uncertain. Germline CDR1 and CDR2: SQVTM and ANQGSEA. CDR3 length: 13 amino acids.

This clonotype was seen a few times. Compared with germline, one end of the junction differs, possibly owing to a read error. As DNA, the CDR3 is TGTGCCAGCAATTCCGTCAGGAGTCGGGAGCTGTTTTTT. Protein product: CASNSVRSRELFF. The chain couples TRBV10-2 to TRBJ2-2; no clear D. The CDR3 is 13 residues long. Germline V lookup: CDR1 WSHSY, CDR2 SAAADI.